This TCR beta chain was recovered during a study of blood T cell repertoires in COVID-19. The wider study: Italy, Spain and the United States were the sources of the convalescent and acute COVID-19 samples. In each case, the material was cDNA or gDNA derived from T cells, B-cell-depleted T cells, or PBMCs.

Per the authors' pipeline: Reference gene primer amplification gave nucleated cell count estimates. Clones were read by immunoSEQ multiplex PCR, and TCRdb kept only the in-frame ones, dropping some. V, J and clone size are taken as reported in that table, and D and trimming were inferred from the DNA itself. The sample contains approximately 36,000 clones, 87% of which appear only once. The trim removed 6 bases at V and 1 base at J, leaving 8 bases unmatched. The CDR3 totals 15 residues. Germline CDR1 SNHLY, CDR2 FYNNEI. In its sample, this clone was seen once. This TCR derives from a man aged 55-75 years with acute or convalescent COVID-19. The rearrangement links TRBV2 to TRBJ2-5; 7 positions match TRBD1. What was sequenced was peripheral blood. CDR3 loop: CASSLGTAVQETQYF. DNA of the CDR3: TGTGCCAGCAGCCTCGGGACAGCGGTCCAAGAGACCCAGTACTTC.